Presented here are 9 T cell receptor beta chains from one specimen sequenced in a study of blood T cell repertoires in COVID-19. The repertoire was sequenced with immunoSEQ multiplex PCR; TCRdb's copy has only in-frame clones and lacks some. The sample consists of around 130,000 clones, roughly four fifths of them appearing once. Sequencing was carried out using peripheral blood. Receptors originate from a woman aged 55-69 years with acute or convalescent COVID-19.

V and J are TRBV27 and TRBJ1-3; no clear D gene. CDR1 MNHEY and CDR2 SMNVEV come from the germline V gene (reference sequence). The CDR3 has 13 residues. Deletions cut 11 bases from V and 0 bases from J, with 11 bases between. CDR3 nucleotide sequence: TGTGCCTCCCAGGCCGCCTCTGGAAACACCATATATTTT. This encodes CASQAASGNTIYF.

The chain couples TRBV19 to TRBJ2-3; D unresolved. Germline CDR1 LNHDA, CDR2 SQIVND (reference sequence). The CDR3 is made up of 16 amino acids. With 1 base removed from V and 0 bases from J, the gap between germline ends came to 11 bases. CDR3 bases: TGTGCCAGTAGTATAGGCCCCCCCGGGAGCACAGATACGCAGTATTTT. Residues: CASSIGPPGSTDTQYF.

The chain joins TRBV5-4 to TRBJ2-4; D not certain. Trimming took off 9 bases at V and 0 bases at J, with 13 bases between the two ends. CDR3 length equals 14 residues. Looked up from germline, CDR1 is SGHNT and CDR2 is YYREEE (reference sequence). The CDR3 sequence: CATQVELAKNIQYF. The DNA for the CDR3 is TGTGCCACCCAGGTGGAATTAGCCAAAAACATTCAGTACTTC.

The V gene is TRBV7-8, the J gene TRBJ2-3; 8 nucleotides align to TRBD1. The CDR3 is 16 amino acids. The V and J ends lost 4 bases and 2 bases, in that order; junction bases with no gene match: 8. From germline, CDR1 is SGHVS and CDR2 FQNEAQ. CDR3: CASSSLDRVITDTQYF. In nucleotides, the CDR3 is TGTGCCAGCAGCTCCCTGGACAGGGTAATCACAGATACGCAGTATTTT. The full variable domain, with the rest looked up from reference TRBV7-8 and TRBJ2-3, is GAGVSQSPRYKVAKRGQDVALRCDPISGHVSLFWYQQALGQGPEFLTYFQNEAQLDKSGLPSDRFFAERPEGSVSTLKIQRTQQEDSAVYLCASSSLDRVITDTQYFGPGTRLTVL.

The CDR3 DNA reads TGCGCCAGCAGCTTGGCAGGGCCCGGACGCACAGATACGCAGTATTTT. Translation gives CASSLAGPGRTDTQYF. This chain connects TRBV5-1 to TRBJ2-3; perhaps TRBD1 as D (5 bases). The ends were cut back, 0 bases at V and 1 base at J, with 12 bases in the middle. The CDR3 contains 16 residues. The germline V gene encodes CDR1 SGHRS and CDR2 YFSETQ.

CDR3 loop: CATTDEQGNRLGGYTF. The CDR3 DNA follows: TGTGCCACCACCGATGAACAGGGGAATCGACTAGGTGGCTACACCTTC. The chain joins TRBV28 to TRBJ1-2; TRBD1 matches 7 bases. The CDR3 length is 16 residues. Unmatched junction bases numbered 21, after V lost 10 bases and J lost 7 bases. Germline CDR1 reads MDHEN; CDR2 reads SYDVKM.

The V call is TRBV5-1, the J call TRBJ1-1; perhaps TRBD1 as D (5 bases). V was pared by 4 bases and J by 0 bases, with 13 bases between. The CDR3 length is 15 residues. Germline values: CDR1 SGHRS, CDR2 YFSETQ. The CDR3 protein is CASSPTGGMNTEAFF. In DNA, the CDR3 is TGCGCCAGCAGCCCAACGGGGGGGATGAACACTGAAGCTTTCTTT.

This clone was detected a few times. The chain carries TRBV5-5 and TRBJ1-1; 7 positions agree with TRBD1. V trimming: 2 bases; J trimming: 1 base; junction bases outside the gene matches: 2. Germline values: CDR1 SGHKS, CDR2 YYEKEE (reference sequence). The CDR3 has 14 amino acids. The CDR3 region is CASSLTGANTEAFF. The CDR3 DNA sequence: TGTGCCAGCAGCTTAACAGGGGCGAACACTGAAGCTTTCTTT. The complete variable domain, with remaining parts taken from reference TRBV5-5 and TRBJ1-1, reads DAGVTQSPTHLIKTRGQQVTLRCSPISGHKSVSWYQQVLGQGPQFIFQYYEKEERGRGNFPDRFSARQFPNYSSELNVNALLLGDSALYLCASSLTGANTEAFFGQGTRLTVV.

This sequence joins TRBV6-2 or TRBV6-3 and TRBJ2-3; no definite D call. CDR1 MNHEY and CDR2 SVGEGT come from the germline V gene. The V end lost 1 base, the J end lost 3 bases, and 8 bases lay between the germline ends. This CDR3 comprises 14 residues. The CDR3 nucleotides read TGTGCCAGCAGTTACTTCTCCCGGACAGATACGCAGTATTTT. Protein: CASSYFSRTDTQYF.